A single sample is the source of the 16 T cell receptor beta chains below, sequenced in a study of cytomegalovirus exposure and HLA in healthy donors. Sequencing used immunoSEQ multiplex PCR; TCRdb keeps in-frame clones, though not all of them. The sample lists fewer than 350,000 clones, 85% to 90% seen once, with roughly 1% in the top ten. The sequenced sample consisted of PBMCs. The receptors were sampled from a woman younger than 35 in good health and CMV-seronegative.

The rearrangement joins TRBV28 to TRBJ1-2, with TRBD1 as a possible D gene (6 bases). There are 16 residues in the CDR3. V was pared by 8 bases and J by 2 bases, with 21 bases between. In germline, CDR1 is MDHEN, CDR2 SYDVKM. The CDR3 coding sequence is TGTGCCAGCCTCCCTTCGATGGACAGCCCAAACTATGGCTACACCTTC. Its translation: CASLPSMDSPNYGYTF.

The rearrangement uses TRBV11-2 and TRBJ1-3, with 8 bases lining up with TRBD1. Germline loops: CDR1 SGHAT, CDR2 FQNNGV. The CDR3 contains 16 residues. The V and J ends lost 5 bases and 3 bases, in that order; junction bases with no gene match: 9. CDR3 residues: CASSPSGTGNGNTIYF. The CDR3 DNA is TGTGCCAGCAGCCCCTCCGGGACAGGAAATGGAAACACCATATATTTT.

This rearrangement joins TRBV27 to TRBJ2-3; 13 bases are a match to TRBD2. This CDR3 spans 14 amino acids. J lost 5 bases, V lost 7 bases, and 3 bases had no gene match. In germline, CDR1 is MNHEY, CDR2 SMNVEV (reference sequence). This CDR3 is CASKTSGRLDTQYF. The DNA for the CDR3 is TGTGCCAGCAAGACTAGCGGGAGGTTAGATACGCAGTATTTT.

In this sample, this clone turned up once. Here the CDR3 reads CASSLPGQGLPGTDTQYF. The DNA for the CDR3 is TGTGCCAGCAGCCTTCCGGGACAGGGACTACCAGGCACAGATACGCAGTATTTT. V is TRBV5-6 and J is TRBJ2-3, with 9 nucleotides matching TRBD1. CDR1 SGHDT and CDR2 YYEEEE come from the germline V gene. V was clipped by 4 bases and J by 1 base; unmatched bases: 13. The CDR3 consists of 18 residues. The complete variable domain, with remaining parts taken from reference TRBV5-6 and TRBJ2-3, reads DAGVTQSPTHLIKTRGQQVTLRCSPKSGHDTVSWYQQALGQGPQFIFQYYEEEERQRGNFPDRFSGHQFPNYSSELNVNALLLGDSALYLCASSLPGQGLPGTDTQYFGPGTRLTVL.

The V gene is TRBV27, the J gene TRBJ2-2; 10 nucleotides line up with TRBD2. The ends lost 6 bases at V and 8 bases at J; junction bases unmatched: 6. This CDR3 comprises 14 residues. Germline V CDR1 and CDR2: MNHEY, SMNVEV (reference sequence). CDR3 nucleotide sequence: TGTGCCAGCAGCCCGGCTAGCGGGAGAGGGGAGCTGTTTTTT. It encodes CASSPASGRGELFF.

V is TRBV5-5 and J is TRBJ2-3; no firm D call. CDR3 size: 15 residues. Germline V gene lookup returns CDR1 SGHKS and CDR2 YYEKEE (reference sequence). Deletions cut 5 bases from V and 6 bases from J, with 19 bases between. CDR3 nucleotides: TGTGCCAGCAGGCTGAGCGCCCGCATGGCCGATACGCAGTATTTT. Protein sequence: CASRLSARMADTQYF.

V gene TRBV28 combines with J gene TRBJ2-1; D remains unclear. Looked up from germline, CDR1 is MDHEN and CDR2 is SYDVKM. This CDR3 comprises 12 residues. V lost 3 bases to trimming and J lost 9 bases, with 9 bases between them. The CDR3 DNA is TGTGCCAGCAGTTTGCTAGGTCGTGAGCAGTTCTTC. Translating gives CASSLLGREQFF.

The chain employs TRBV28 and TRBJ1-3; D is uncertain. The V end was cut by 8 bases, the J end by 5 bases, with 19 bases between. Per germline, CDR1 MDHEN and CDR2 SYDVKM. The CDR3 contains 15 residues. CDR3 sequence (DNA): TGTGCCAGCGGCTCGGAGCCGGGTTCAAGAAACACCATATATTTT. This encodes CASGSEPGSRNTIYF.

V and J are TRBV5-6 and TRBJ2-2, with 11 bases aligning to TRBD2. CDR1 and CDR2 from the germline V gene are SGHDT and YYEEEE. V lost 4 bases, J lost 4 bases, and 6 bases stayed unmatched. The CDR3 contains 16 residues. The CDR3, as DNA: TGTGCCAGCAGCACTAGCGGGAGATCTGGCACCGGGGAGCTGTTTTTT. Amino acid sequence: CASSTSGRSGTGELFF. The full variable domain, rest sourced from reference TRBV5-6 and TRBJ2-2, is DAGVTQSPTHLIKTRGQQVTLRCSPKSGHDTVSWYQQALGQGPQFIFQYYEEEERQRGNFPDRFSGHQFPNYSSELNVNALLLGDSALYLCASSTSGRSGTGELFFGEGSRLTVL.

CDR3 in amino acids: CASSPGRGRTIYF. DNA of the CDR3: TGTGCCAGTAGTCCCGGACGGGGAAGGACCATATATTTT. V usage is TRBV19 and J usage is TRBJ1-3, with D unclear. Germline values: CDR1 LNHDA, CDR2 SQIVND (reference sequence). With 5 bases removed from V and 10 bases from J, the gap between germline ends came to 15 bases. There are 13 residues in the CDR3. Complete variable domain (other parts from reference TRBV19 and TRBJ1-3): DGGITQSPKYLFRKEGQNVTLSCEQNLNHDAMYWYRQDPGQGLRLIYYSQIVNDFQKGDIAEGYSVSREKKESFPLTVTSAQKNPTAFYLCASSPGRGRTIYFGEGSWLTVV.

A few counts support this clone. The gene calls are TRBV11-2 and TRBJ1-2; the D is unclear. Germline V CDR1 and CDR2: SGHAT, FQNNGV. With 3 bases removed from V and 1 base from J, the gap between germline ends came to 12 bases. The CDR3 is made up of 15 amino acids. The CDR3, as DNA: TGTGCCAGCAGCTTGGTGCCCCGGAGTAACTATGGCTACACCTTC. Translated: CASSLVPRSNYGYTF.

This CDR3 is CASSPIGRSSYEQYF. The CDR3 DNA follows: TGTGCCAGCAGCCCAATCGGGAGGAGCTCCTACGAGCAGTACTTC. This chain uses TRBV11-2 with TRBJ2-7; 7 bases are a match to TRBD2. The V gene's germline CDR1 is SGHAT and CDR2 FQNNGV. This CDR3 region has 15 residues. V shed 5 bases, J shed 0 bases, and the junction held 7 bases outside the gene matches.

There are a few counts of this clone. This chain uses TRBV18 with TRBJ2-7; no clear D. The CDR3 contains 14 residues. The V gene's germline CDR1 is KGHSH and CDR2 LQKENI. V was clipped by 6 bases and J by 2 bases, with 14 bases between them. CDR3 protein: CASSPKGEPYEQYF. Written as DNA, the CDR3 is TGTGCCAGCTCGCCGAAAGGAGAGCCCTACGAGCAGTACTTC.

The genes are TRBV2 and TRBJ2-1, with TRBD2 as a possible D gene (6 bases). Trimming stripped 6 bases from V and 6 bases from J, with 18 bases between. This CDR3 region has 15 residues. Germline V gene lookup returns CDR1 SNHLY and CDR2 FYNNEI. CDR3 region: CASSTGTGPINEQFF. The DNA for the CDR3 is TGTGCCAGCAGCACCGGGACTGGGCCCATCAATGAGCAGTTCTTC.

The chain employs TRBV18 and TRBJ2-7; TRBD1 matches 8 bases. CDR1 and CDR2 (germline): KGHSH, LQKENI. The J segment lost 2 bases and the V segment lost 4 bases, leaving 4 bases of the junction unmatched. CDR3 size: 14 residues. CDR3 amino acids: CASSLQGAPYEQYF. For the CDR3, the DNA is TGTGCCAGCTCACTCCAGGGGGCCCCCTACGAGCAGTACTTC.

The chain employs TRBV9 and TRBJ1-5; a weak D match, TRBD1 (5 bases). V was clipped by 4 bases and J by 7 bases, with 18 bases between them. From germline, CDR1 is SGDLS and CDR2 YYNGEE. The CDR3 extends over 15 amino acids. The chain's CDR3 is CASSPSWGVDQPQHF. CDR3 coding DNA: TGTGCCAGCAGCCCATCATGGGGGGTGGACCAGCCCCAGCATTTT.